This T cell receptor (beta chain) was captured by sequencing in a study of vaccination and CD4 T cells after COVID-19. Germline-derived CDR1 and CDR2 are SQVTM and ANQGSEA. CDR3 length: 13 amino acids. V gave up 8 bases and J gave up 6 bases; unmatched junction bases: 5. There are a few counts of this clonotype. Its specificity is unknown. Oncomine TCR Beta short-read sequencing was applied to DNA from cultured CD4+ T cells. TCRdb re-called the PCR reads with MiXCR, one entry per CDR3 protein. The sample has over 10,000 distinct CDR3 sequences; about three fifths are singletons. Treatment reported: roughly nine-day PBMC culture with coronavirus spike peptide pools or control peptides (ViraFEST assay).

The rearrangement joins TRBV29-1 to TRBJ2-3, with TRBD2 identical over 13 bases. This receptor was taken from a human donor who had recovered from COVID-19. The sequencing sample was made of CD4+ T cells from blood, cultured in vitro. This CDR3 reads CSTRTSGSDTQYF. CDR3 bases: TGCAGCACTCGGACTAGCGGGAGTGATACGCAGTATTTT.